One and the same sample provided the 7 T cell receptor beta chains below, sequenced in a study of blood T cell repertoires in COVID-19. The assay was immunoSEQ multiplex PCR, and TCRdb's table has in-frame clones only and misses some. The sample lists around 250,000 clones, roughly 88% seen once, with 1.9% in the top ten. Input material: PBMCs or T cells enriched from blood (not recorded which). These receptors originate from a woman between 50 and 59 years old who had recovered from COVID-19.

The chain employs TRBV19 and TRBJ2-7; 12 nucleotides align to TRBD2. J was trimmed by 3 bases and V by 3 bases; bases with no gene match: 6. The CDR3 has 16 residues. Looked up from germline, CDR1 is LNHDA and CDR2 is SQIVND (reference sequence). CDR3 coding DNA: TGTGCCAGTAGTATTGAACTAGCGGGAGGAATCTACGAGCAGTACTTC. Translation gives CASSIELAGGIYEQYF.

J is TRBJ2-3 and V is TRBV10-3; 8 bases line up with TRBD2. The V segment lost 6 bases and the J segment 1 base; nucleotides outside the gene matches: 6. CDR3 length equals 15 residues. CDR1 is ENHRY and CDR2 is SYGVKD in the germline V gene. In DNA, the CDR3 is TGTGCCATCAGGATGGGACTAGTGGGCACAGATACGCAGTATTTT. It is translated as CAIRMGLVGTDTQYF.

V usage is TRBV5-1 and J usage is TRBJ1-1; 10 bases align to TRBD1. The CDR3 sequence is 14 residues long. V lost 3 bases and J lost 4; bases outside the gene matches: 3. Per the germline V gene, CDR1 is SGHRS and CDR2 is YFSETQ. For the CDR3, the DNA is TGCGCCAGCAGCTCCGGACAGGGGGGCACTGAAGCTTTCTTT. Translated, it gives CASSSGQGGTEAFF.

The genes are TRBV28 and TRBJ2-7; 13 positions agree with TRBD2. V shed 5 bases, J shed 5 bases, and the junction held 12 bases outside the gene matches. This CDR3 is built from 17 residues. Germline CDR1 reads MDHEN; CDR2 reads SYDVKM. DNA for the CDR3: TGTGCCAGCAGTCCGAGAAAGGGACTAGCGGGATCCCACGAGCAGTACTTC. It translates to CASSPRKGLAGSHEQYF.

This clone appeared once. The rearrangement uses TRBV7-9 and TRBJ2-1, with 11 bases aligning to TRBD2. Germline V gene lookup returns CDR1 SEHNR and CDR2 FQNEAQ (reference sequence). V shed 7 bases and J 5 bases; nucleotides not matched to a gene: 7. CDR3 length: 15 residues. The CDR3 spells CASTTPGLADNEQFF. DNA of the CDR3: TGTGCCAGCACCACCCCGGGACTAGCGGACAATGAGCAGTTCTTC.

The CDR3 region is CASQTGQGNTEAFF. In DNA, the CDR3 is TGCGCCAGCCAAACCGGACAGGGGAACACTGAAGCTTTCTTT. This chain connects TRBV5-1 to TRBJ1-1; 8 bases agree with TRBD1. Looked up from germline, CDR1 is SGHRS and CDR2 is YFSETQ. With V trimmed by 7 bases and J by 1 base, 6 bases remained unmatched. The length of the CDR3 is 14 residues. The whole variable domain, remainder taken from reference TRBV5-1 and TRBJ1-1, is KAGVTQTPRYLIKTRGQQVTLSCSPISGHRSVSWYQQTPGQGLQFLFEYFSETQRNKGNFPGRFSGRQFSNSRSEMNVSTLELGDSALYLCASQTGQGNTEAFFGQGTRLTVV.

CDR3 DNA sequence: TGCGCCAGCAGTATCCGGGGCGGGAGGGCCTACGAGCAGTACTTC. Translated, it gives CASSIRGGRAYEQYF. The chain recombines TRBV5-1 with TRBJ2-7; 9 nucleotides agree with TRBD2. V gave up 5 bases and J gave up 2 bases; unmatched junction bases: 8. The V gene's germline CDR1 is SGHRS and CDR2 YFSETQ. The CDR3 is 15 residues long.